This T cell receptor beta chain emerged from a study of shared clonotypes between healthy human individuals. Only in-frame clones appear in the TCRdb table, and some are missing; sequencing was by immunoSEQ multiplex PCR. Among hundreds of thousands of clones listed, roughly 80% were seen once. The CDR3 is made up of 18 amino acids. The germline V gene encodes CDR1 MGHRA and CDR2 YSYEKL. The V segment lost 2 bases and the J segment 3 bases; nucleotides outside the gene matches: 10. Sequencing was performed on PBMCs. V is TRBV4-1 and J is TRBJ1-5, with 10 bases fitting TRBD1. This receptor was identified in a middle-aged woman in good health. Some clones in this sample may be carry-over from other donors' samples. CDR3: CASSQREPGQGSNQPQHF. The CDR3 nucleotides are TGCGCCAGCAGCCAACGGGAACCGGGACAGGGGTCCAATCAGCCCCAGCATTTT.